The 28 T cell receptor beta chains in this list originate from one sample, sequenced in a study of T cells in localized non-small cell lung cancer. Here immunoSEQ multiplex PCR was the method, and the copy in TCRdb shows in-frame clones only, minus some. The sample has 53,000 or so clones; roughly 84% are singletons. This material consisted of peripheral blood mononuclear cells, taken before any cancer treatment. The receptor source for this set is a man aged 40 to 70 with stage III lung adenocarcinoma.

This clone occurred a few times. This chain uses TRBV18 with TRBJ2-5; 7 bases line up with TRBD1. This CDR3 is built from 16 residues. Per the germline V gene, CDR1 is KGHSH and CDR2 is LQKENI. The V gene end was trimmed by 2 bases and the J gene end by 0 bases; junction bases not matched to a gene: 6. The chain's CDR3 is CASSPGTALNQETQYF. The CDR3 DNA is TGTGCCAGCTCACCAGGGACAGCACTTAACCAAGAGACCCAGTACTTC.

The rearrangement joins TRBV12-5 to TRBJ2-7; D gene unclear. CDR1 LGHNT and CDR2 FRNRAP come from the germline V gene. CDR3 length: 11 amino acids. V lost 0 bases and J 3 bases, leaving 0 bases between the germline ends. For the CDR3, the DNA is TGTGCTAGTGGTTTGGTCTACGAGCAGTACTTC. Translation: CASGLVYEQYF.

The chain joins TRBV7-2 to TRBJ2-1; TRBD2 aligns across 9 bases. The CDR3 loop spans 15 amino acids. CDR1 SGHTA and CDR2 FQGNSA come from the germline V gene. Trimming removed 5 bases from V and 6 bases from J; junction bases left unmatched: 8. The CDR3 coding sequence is TGTGCCAGCAGCGTCGATGCGGGAGGGAGCAATGAGCAGTTCTTC. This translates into CASSVDAGGSNEQFF.

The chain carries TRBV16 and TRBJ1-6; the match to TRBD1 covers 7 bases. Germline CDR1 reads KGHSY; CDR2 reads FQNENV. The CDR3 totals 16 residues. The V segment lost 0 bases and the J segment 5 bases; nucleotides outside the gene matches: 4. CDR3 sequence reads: CASSQSGGQNNSPLHF. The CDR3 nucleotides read TGTGCCAGCAGCCAATCGGGGGGACAGAATAATTCACCCCTCCACTTT.

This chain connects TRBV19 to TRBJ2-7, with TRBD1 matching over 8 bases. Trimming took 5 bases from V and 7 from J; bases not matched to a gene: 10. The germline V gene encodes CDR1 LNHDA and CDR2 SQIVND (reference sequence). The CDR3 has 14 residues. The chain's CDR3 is CASSSWTGRLEQYF. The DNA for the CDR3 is TGTGCCAGTAGTTCCTGGACAGGGCGCCTGGAGCAGTACTTC.

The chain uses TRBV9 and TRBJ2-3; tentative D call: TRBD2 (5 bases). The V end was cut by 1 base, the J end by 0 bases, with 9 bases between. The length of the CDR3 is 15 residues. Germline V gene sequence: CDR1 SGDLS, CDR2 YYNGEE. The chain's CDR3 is CASSVSRGSTDTQYF. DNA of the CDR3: TGTGCCAGCAGCGTATCCCGGGGAAGCACAGATACGCAGTATTTT.

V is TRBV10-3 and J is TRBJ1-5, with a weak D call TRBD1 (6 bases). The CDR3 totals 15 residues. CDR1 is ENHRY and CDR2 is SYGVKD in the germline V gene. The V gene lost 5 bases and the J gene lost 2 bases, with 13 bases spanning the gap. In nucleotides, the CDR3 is TGTGCCATCAGTATTTCTCCAGGGGGCAATCAGCCCCAGCATTTT. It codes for CAISISPGGNQPQHF.

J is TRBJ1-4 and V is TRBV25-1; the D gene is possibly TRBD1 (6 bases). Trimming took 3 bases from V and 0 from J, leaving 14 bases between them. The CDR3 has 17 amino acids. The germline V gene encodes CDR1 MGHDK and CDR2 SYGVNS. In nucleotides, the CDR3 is TGTGCCAGCAGTGATAGGTCAGGGACACCAACTAATGAAAAACTGTTTTTT. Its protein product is CASSDRSGTPTNEKLFF.

The CDR3 spells CASSSGQGIPGELFF. The CDR3 DNA is TGTGCCAGCAGTTCAGGACAGGGGATCCCCGGGGAGCTGTTTTTT. The V call is TRBV7-7, the J call TRBJ2-2; 9 bases line up with TRBD1. This CDR3 spans 15 amino acids. The V and J ends lost 6 bases and 6 bases, in that order; junction bases with no gene match: 8. Germline CDR1 and CDR2: SSHAT and FNYEAQ (reference sequence).

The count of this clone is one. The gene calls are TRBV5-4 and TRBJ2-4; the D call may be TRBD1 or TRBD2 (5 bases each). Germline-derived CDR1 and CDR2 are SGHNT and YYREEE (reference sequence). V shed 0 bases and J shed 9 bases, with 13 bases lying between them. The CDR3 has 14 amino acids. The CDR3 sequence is CASSLERQGGIQYF. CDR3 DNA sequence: TGTGCCAGCAGCTTGGAGCGGCAGGGTGGCATTCAGTACTTC.

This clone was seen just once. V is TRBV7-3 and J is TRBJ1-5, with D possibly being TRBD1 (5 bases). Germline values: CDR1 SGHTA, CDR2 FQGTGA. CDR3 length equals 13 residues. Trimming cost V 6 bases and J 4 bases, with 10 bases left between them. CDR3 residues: CASSLQENQPQHF. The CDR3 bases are TGTGCCAGCAGTTTACAGGAGAATCAGCCCCAGCATTTT.

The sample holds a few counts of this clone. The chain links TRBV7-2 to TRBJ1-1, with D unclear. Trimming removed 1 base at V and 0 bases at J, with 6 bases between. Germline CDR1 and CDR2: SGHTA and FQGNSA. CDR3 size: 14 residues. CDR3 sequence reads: CASSLEVVNTEAFF. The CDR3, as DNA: TGTGCCAGCAGCTTAGAGGTAGTGAACACTGAAGCTTTCTTT.

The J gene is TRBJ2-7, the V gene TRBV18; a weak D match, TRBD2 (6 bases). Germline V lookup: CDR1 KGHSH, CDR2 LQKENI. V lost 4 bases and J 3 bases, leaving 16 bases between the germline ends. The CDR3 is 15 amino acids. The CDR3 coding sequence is TGTGCCAGCTCACGCCGGGAGTCCGGACGCTACGAGCAGTACTTC. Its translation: CASSRRESGRYEQYF.

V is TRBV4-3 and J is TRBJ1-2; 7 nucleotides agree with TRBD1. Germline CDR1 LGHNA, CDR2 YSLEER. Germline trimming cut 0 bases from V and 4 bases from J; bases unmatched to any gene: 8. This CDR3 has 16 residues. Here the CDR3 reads CASSQEGGQALYGYTF. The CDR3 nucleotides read TGCGCCAGCAGCCAAGAAGGAGGACAGGCGCTCTATGGCTACACCTTC.

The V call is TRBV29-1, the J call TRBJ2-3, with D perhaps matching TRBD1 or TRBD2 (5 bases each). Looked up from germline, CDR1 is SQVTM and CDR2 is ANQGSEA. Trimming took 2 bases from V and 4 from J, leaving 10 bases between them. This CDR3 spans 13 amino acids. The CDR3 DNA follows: TGCAGCGTTGAAACCGGGGCGGCAGATACGCAGTATTTT. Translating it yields CSVETGAADTQYF.

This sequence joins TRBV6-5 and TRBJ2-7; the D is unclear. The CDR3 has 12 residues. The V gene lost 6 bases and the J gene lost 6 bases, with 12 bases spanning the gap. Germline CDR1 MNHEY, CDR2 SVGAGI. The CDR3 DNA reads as TGTGCCAGCAGCTCCCCCGGGCTCGAGCAGTACTTC. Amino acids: CASSSPGLEQYF.

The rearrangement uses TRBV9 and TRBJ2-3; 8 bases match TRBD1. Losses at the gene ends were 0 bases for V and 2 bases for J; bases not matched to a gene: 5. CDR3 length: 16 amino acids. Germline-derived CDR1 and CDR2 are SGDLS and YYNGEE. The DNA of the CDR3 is TGTGCCAGCAGCGTAGTTGGACAGGGATTCACAGATACGCAGTATTTT. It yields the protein CASSVVGQGFTDTQYF.

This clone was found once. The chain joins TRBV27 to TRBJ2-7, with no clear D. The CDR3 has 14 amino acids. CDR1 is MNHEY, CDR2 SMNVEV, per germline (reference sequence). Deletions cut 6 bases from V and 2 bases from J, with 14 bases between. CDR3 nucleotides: TGTGCCAGCAGATCCCGGCAGCCGCCCTACGAGCAGTACTTC. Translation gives CASRSRQPPYEQYF.

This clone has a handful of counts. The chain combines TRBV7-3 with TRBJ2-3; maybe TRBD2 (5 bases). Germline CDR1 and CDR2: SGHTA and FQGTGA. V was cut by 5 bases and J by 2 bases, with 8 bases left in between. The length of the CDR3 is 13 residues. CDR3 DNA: TGTGCCAGCAGCCCCCGGGACACAGATACGCAGTATTTT. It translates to CASSPRDTDTQYF.

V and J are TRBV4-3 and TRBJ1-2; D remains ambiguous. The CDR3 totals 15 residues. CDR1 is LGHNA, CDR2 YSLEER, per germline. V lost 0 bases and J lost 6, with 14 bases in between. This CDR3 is CASSQDTGVRNGYTF. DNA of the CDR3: TGCGCCAGCAGCCAAGATACCGGCGTTCGGAATGGCTACACCTTC.

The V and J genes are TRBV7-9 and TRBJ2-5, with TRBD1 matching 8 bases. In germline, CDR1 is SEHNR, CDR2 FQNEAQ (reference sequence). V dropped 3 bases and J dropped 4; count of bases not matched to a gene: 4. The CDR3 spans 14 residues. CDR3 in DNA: TGTGCCAGCAGCTTTCGGACAGGGTTAGAGACCCAGTACTTC. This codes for CASSFRTGLETQYF.

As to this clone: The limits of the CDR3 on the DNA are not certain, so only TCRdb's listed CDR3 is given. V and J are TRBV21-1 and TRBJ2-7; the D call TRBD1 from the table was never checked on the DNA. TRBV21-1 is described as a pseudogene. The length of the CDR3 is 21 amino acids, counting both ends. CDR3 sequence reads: CASSCRLPGQAVAAGSYEQYF.

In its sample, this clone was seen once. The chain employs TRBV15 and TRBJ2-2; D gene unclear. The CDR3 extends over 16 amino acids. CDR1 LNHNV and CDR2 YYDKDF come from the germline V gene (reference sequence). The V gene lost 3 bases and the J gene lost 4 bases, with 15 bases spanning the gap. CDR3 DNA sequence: TGTGCCACCAGCAGGGCAATTAAATCCGGCACCGGGGAGCTGTTTTTT. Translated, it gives CATSRAIKSGTGELFF. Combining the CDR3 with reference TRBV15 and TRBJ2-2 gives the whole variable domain DAMVIQNPRYQVTQFGKPVTLSCSQTLNHNVMYWYQQKSSQAPKLLFHYYDKDFNNEADTPDNFQSRRPNTSFCFLDIRSPGLGDTAMYLCATSRAIKSGTGELFFGEGSRLTVL.

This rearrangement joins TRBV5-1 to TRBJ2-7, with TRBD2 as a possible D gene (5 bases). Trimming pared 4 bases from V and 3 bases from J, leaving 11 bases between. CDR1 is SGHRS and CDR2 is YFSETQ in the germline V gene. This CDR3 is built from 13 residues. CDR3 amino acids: CASSPGLIYEQYF. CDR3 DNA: TGCGCCAGCAGCCCTGGACTGATCTACGAGCAGTACTTC.

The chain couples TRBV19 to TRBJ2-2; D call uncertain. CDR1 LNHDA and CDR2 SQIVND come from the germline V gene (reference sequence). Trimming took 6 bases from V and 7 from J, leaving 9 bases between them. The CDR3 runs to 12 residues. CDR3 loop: CASRLPDGELFF. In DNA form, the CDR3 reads TGTGCCAGTAGACTCCCCGACGGGGAGCTGTTTTTT.

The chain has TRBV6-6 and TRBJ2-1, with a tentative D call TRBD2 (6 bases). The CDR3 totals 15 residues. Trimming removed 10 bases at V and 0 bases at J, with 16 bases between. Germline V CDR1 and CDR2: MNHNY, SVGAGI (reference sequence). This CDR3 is CATMGGASSYNEQFF. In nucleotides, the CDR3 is TGTGCCACCATGGGCGGGGCTAGCTCCTACAATGAGCAGTTCTTC.

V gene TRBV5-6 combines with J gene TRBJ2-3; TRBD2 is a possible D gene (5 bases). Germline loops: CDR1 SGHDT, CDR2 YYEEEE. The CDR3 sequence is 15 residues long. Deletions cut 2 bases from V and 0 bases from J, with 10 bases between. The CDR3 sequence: CASSFFRGSTDTQYF. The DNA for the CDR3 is TGTGCCAGCAGCTTCTTTCGAGGGAGCACAGATACGCAGTATTTT.

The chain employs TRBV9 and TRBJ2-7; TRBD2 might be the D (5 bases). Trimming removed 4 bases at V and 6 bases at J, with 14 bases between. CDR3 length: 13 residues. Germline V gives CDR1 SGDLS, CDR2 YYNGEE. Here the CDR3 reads CASSSGRAGEQYF. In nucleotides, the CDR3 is TGTGCCAGCAGCTCCGGGCGGGCTGGCGAGCAGTACTTC.